The clone carrying this T cell receptor beta chain was counted a few times. These data are taken from a study of response to subunit inactivated influenza vaccine. The CDR3 is made up of 13 amino acids. V lost 3 bases, J lost 7 bases, and 5 bases stayed unmatched. TCRdb re-derived calls from the RT-PCR reads in MiXCR, one entry per CDR3 protein. This repertoire shows roughly 700,000 distinct CDR3 sequences, 15% to 18% found once; its top ten account for 11%. This specimen was PBMCs from blood, taken roughly 13 days after vaccination. The V call is TRBV12-3 or TRBV12-4, the J call TRBJ2-7; 8 bases are shared with TRBD2. The sequence was collected from a man between 45 and 60 years old who received an inactivated influenza vaccine. CDR3 bases: TGTGCCAGCAGTTTTAGCGGGACAACGGAGCAGTACTTC. This codes for CASSFSGTTEQYF.